The source of this T cell receptor beta chain is a study of T-cell reconstitution after alpha-beta-depleted transplantation in children. Molecular barcoding with unique molecular identifiers was used for the TCRbeta library. TCRdb used MiXCR to reprocess the PCR reads, holding one entry per CDR3 protein. The table has some 600,000 distinct CDR3 sequences, 16% seen once. Trimming pared 10 bases from V and 7 bases from J, leaving 22 bases between. The CDR3 spans 14 residues. The germline CDR1 and CDR2 sequences are MDHEN and SYDVKM. The sample consisted of PBMCs from the stem cell graft donor, taken from the stem cell graft. This rearrangement joins TRBV28 to TRBJ1-2; D gene ambiguous. The receptor was isolated from a human donor who donated a stem cell graft to a child with acute myeloid leukemia. In DNA, the CDR3 is TGTGCCATCGGCCCCGGGCTCCTCGTCTGTGGCTACACCTTC. Residues: CAIGPGLLVCGYTF.